The rows below give T cell receptor beta chains drawn from one sample of a study of persistence of HIV-infected CD4 T cells. No antigen has been assigned to these receptors. Libraries were prepared by immunoSEQ multiplex PCR; TCRdb keeps only in-frame clonotypes and omits some of them. The data contain around 45,000 clones, about nine tenths of them singletons. The material sequenced was CD4+ T cells sorted from PBMCs after approximately 18-hour stimulation, taken from a patient who received antiretroviral therapy. The receptors were sampled from an adult man with HIV who was CMV-seropositive. The conserved cysteine and the conserved F or W are not part of the CDR3 here. Each record gives: J gene, V gene, CDR3 protein.

J gene: TRBJ2-7; V gene: TRBV18; CDR3 protein: ASSPNRTSGGFYEQY
J gene: TRBJ1-6; V gene: TRBV30; CDR3 protein: AWSEKTGLLLRYNSPLH
J gene: TRBJ2-4; V gene: TRBV15; CDR3 protein: ATSELAKNIQY
J gene: TRBJ1-1; V gene: TRBV12-3/TRBV12-4; CDR3 protein: ASSFRGNTEAF
J gene: TRBJ2-7; V gene: TRBV7-2; CDR3 protein: ASSLGFPYEQY
J gene: TRBJ1-5; V gene: TRBV2; CDR3 protein: ASSRDRVNQPQH
J gene: TRBJ1-5; V gene: TRBV7-2; CDR3 protein: ASSLVPGQYSNQPQH
J gene: TRBJ1-2; V gene: TRBV24-1; CDR3 protein: ATSDLRSTQGNYGYT
J gene: TRBJ2-2; V gene: TRBV27; CDR3 protein: ASSLFSSSGGAGELF
J gene: TRBJ1-2; V gene: TRBV4-2; CDR3 protein: ASSQVRGGNYGYT
J gene: TRBJ1-2; V gene: TRBV2; CDR3 protein: ASSEEGAGGYT
J gene: TRBJ1-5; V gene: TRBV5-1; CDR3 protein: ASSLSGVIGTGGFNSNQPQH
J gene: TRBJ2-4; V gene: TRBV7-9; CDR3 protein: ASSRPLGTGNIQY
J gene: TRBJ1-4; V gene: TRBV3-1/TRBV3-2; CDR3 protein: ASSQDGGYEKLF
J gene: TRBJ1-4; V gene: TRBV7-8; CDR3 protein: ASSLDRGEKLF
J gene: TRBJ1-5; V gene: TRBV2; CDR3 protein: ASSYQEYNQPQH